This T cell receptor beta chain is drawn from a study of Graves' ophthalmopathy and Graves' hyperthyroidism. General study results and limits: Ophthalmopathy could be told apart from stable hyperthyroidism by a 13-signature model (about 88% sensitivity, around 81% specificity).

RNA transcripts served as template for amplifying TCR beta CDR3 sequences. The first round was an RT-PCR with HTBI primers, and the second round was a multiplex PCR. TCRdb reprocessed the multiplex PCR reads via MiXCR and lists one record per CDR3 protein. The table has 400,000 to 450,000 distinct CDR3 sequences, around 21% seen once. The CDR3 contains 16 residues. V gave up 4 bases and J gave up 3 bases, with 18 bases separating them. The germline CDR1 and CDR2 sequences are MNHEY and SVGEGT. This clonotype was found many times. What it binds is not known. The specimen sequenced was peripheral blood. This sequence was found in a woman younger than 30 with stable Graves' hyperthyroidism. The V gene is TRBV6-2 or TRBV6-3, the J gene TRBJ2-5; D gene ambiguous. CDR3 in amino acids: CASSWVVGGAEETQYF. The DNA for the CDR3 is TGTGCCAGCAGTTGGGTGGTTGGCGGAGCCGAAGAGACCCAGTACTTC.